Given below is one T cell receptor beta chain in context. This table comes from immunoSEQ multiplex PCR, and its TCRdb copy is limited to in-frame clones, with some not included. The data show around 170,000 clones, around 86% seen once. The CDR3 loop spans 16 amino acids. Trimming removed 0 bases from V and 4 bases from J; junction bases left unmatched: 7. Germline V gene data show CDR1 as SGDLS and CDR2 as YYNGEE. These data come from a study of blood T cell repertoires in COVID-19. The source of this sequence is a middle-aged man with active or convalescent COVID-19. Material: peripheral blood. V gene TRBV9 combines with J gene TRBJ2-1; 7 bases line up with TRBD2. In nucleotides, the CDR3 is TGTGCCAGCAGCGTAGGGGCGGGAGCCATATACAATGAGCAGTTCTTC. Translation gives CASSVGAGAIYNEQFF.